These 6 T cell receptor beta chains were sequenced from one sample in a study of technical replicates of blood from several donors. The protocol was immunoSEQ multiplex PCR, while the TCRdb copy is restricted to in-frame clones and leaves out a portion. The repertoire holds around 100,000 clones, with nearly 96% as singletons. The sample comprised T cells isolated from PBMCs. These receptors were obtained from a human donor in good health.

The genes are TRBV7-2 and TRBJ2-7, with TRBD2 matching 10 bases. The germline gives CDR1 SGHTA, CDR2 FQGNSA. The J segment lost 6 bases and the V segment lost 2 bases, leaving 4 bases of the junction unmatched. The CDR3 spans 14 residues. CDR3 sequence: CASSLFASGSEQYF. CDR3 sequence (DNA): TGTGCCAGCAGCTTATTCGCTAGCGGGAGCGAGCAGTACTTC.

The V gene is TRBV18, the J gene TRBJ2-5; possibly TRBD1 for D (6 bases). Trimming removed 3 bases at V and 2 bases at J, with 10 bases between. This CDR3 comprises 14 residues. Germline CDR1 KGHSH, CDR2 LQKENI. CDR3 in amino acids: CASSPFGQQETQYF. The CDR3 region has the DNA TGTGCCAGCTCACCGTTCGGACAGCAAGAGACCCAGTACTTC.

This chain connects TRBV18 to TRBJ1-4; D is ambiguous. This CDR3 comprises 13 residues. Deletions cut 0 bases from V and 11 bases from J, with 10 bases between. The germline gives CDR1 KGHSH, CDR2 LQKENI. The CDR3 DNA sequence: TGTGCCAGCTCACCACCGTCACTCTTGAAACTGTTTTTT. This gives the protein CASSPPSLLKLFF.

The J gene is TRBJ1-2, the V gene TRBV28, with D possibly being TRBD1 (6 bases). Germline lookup yields CDR1 MDHEN and CDR2 SYDVKM. The CDR3 sequence is 15 residues long. Trimming took 5 bases from V and 3 from J, leaving 16 bases between them. The CDR3, as DNA: TGTGCCAGCAGTAAAAGGGGCAGGGGATACTATGGCTACACCTTC. Protein: CASSKRGRGYYGYTF.

The chain links TRBV27 to TRBJ1-5; D not certain. V was clipped by 3 bases and J by 7 bases, with 13 bases between them. In germline, CDR1 is MNHEY, CDR2 SMNVEV (reference sequence). The CDR3 is 14 amino acids. Here the CDR3 DNA reads TGTGCCAGCAGTTTGGGCCTCGGGGAGCAGCCCCAGCATTTT. As protein: CASSLGLGEQPQHF.

The genes are TRBV6-6 and TRBJ1-4; unclear D gene. CDR3 size: 13 residues. Trimming shortened V by 7 bases and J by 4 bases, and 10 bases separated the two germline ends. Germline V gene lookup returns CDR1 MNHNY and CDR2 SVGAGI (reference sequence). CDR3 residues: CASKREINEKLFF. The CDR3 DNA follows: TGTGCCAGCAAGAGAGAGATTAATGAAAAACTGTTTTTT.